These 23 T cell receptor beta chains originate from one sample sequenced in a study of cytomegalovirus exposure and HLA in healthy donors. The PCR made use of 60 Vbeta and 13 Jbeta primers. Profiling relied on immunoSEQ multiplex PCR, and the TCRdb table lists in-frame clones only, not all of them. This repertoire comprises tens of thousands of clones; its ten largest clones make up 2.3%. The sample taken for sequencing was PBMCs. These receptors were taken from a female donor in good health and CMV-seronegative.

The chain is built from TRBV11-2 and TRBJ2-5, with TRBD1 identical over 8 bases. CDR1 SGHAT and CDR2 FQNNGV come from the germline V gene. The CDR3 runs to 15 residues. V lost 3 bases and J lost 0; bases outside the gene matches: 3. This CDR3 reads CASSFNRGNQETQYF. For the CDR3, the DNA is TGTGCCAGCAGCTTCAACAGGGGGAACCAAGAGACCCAGTACTTC.

Worth noting for this clone: Within the sample, other DNA sequences also encode this same CDR3. J is TRBJ2-1 and V is TRBV7-9; tentatively, D is TRBD2 (5 bases). The ends were cut back, 3 bases at V and 7 bases at J, with 16 bases in the middle. Germline CDR1 and CDR2: SEHNR and FQNEAQ (reference sequence). The CDR3 totals 15 residues. As DNA, the CDR3 is TGTGCCAGCAGCTTCCTCCGCCAGGAGGCTAATGAGCAGTTCTTC. The encoded protein is CASSFLRQEANEQFF.

The V and J genes are TRBV6-5 and TRBJ1-3, with unresolved D. V gave up 6 bases and J gave up 3 bases, with 9 bases separating them. The germline V gene has CDR1 MNHEY and CDR2 SVGAGI. The CDR3 covers 13 residues. The CDR3 sequence is CASSSSDGNTIYF. CDR3 nucleotide sequence: TGTGCCAGCAGCTCCTCAGATGGAAACACCATATATTTT.

The chain recombines TRBV30 with TRBJ2-7; the match to TRBD1 covers 11 bases. Germline V CDR1 and CDR2: GTSNPN, SVGIG (reference sequence). V was clipped by 2 bases and J by 5 bases; unmatched bases: 5. The CDR3 runs to 14 residues. In DNA form, the CDR3 reads TGTGCCTGGAGTCGGGGACAGGGGGGAGACGAGCAGTACTTC. The encoded protein is CAWSRGQGGDEQYF. The variable domain in full, with the rest retrieved from reference TRBV30 and TRBJ2-7, is SQTIHQWPATLVQPVGSPLSLECTVEGTSNPNLYWYRQAAGRGLQLLFYSVGIGQISSEVPQNLSASRPQDRQFILSSKKLLLSDSGFYLCAWSRGQGGDEQYFGPGTRLTVT.

This chain joins TRBV20-1 and TRBJ2-5; 9 bases are a match to TRBD2. With 7 bases clipped from V and 5 bases from J, the junction kept 2 bases outside the gene matches. Germline-derived CDR1 and CDR2 are DFQATT and SNEGSKA (reference sequence). This CDR3 spans 11 amino acids. The CDR3 protein is CSVLAGETQYF. CDR3 sequence (DNA): TGCAGTGTCCTAGCGGGGGAGACCCAGTACTTC.

The CDR3 DNA is TGCGCCAGCAGCCAAGATATGGCGGATTCGCCCTATGGCTACACCTTC. It yields the protein CASSQDMADSPYGYTF. The chain couples TRBV4-1 to TRBJ1-2, with D unclear. V was clipped by 0 bases and J by 4 bases, with 15 bases between them. This CDR3 has 16 residues. Germline CDR1 reads MGHRA; CDR2 reads YSYEKL.

The CDR3 DNA reads TGTGCCAGTCGACAGGGGGCTACTCCAGGACCCCTCCACTTT. Translating gives CASRQGATPGPLHF. V is TRBV2 and J is TRBJ1-6; 10 bases line up with TRBD1. The CDR3 consists of 14 residues. CDR1 is SNHLY, CDR2 FYNNEI, per germline. With V trimmed by 9 bases and J by 12 bases, 11 bases remained unmatched.

The chain employs TRBV9 and TRBJ1-1, with a tentative D call TRBD1 (6 bases). V lost 2 bases and J lost 0, with 11 bases in between. The length of the CDR3 is 15 residues. Germline CDR1 and CDR2: SGDLS and YYNGEE. The chain's CDR3 is CASSVGGAMNTEAFF. The CDR3 DNA reads TGTGCCAGCAGCGTTGGGGGGGCGATGAACACTGAAGCTTTCTTT.

The chain links TRBV18 to TRBJ2-3; 8 nucleotides agree with TRBD2. J gave up 5 bases and V 2 bases, and 12 bases lay outside the gene matches. This CDR3 contains 17 residues. Germline V gene lookup returns CDR1 KGHSH and CDR2 LQKENI. This CDR3 is CASSPVGLAGTLDTQYF. The CDR3 nucleotides are TGTGCCAGCTCACCAGTGGGGCTAGCGGGTACCTTAGATACGCAGTATTTT.

The DNA of the CDR3 is TGCGCCAGCAGCGCTGGGACAGGGGGGGAAAAACTGTTTTTT. Protein: CASSAGTGGEKLFF. The gene calls are TRBV5-1 and TRBJ1-4; 11 bases match TRBD1. Germline assignment: CDR1 SGHRS and CDR2 YFSETQ. The CDR3 totals 14 residues. V dropped 4 bases and J dropped 8; count of bases not matched to a gene: 4.

The V and J genes are TRBV4-2 and TRBJ2-1; tentative D call: TRBD2 (5 bases). V lost 0 bases to trimming and J lost 7 bases, with 22 bases between them. Germline V gene sequence: CDR1 LGHNA, CDR2 YNFKEQ. CDR3 length: 18 residues. The CDR3 sequence: CASSQEGVGFTTGNEQFF. Written as DNA, the CDR3 is TGTGCCAGCAGCCAAGAGGGAGTAGGGTTTACCACGGGTAATGAGCAGTTCTTC.

The rearrangement joins TRBV7-6 to TRBJ2-3; 11 nucleotides line up with TRBD2. The CDR3 is 15 residues long. The J segment lost 5 bases and the V segment lost 4 bases, leaving 5 bases of the junction unmatched. Germline CDR1 SGHVS, CDR2 FNYEAQ. CDR3 sequence: CASSSIAGGLDTQYF. CDR3 DNA sequence: TGTGCCAGCAGCTCGATAGCGGGAGGGCTAGATACGCAGTATTTT.

The rearrangement joins TRBV27 to TRBJ1-5; 8 bases match TRBD1. CDR3 length: 14 residues. Germline CDR1 reads MNHEY; CDR2 reads SMNVEV (reference sequence). The ends lost 6 bases at V and 4 bases at J; junction bases unmatched: 5. The CDR3 here is CASRWTGRNQPQHF. The CDR3 nucleotides read TGTGCCAGCAGGTGGACAGGGCGAAATCAGCCCCAGCATTTT.

The chain employs TRBV6-6 and TRBJ2-2, with 11 bases aligning to TRBD2. The CDR3 covers 16 residues. Germline V gives CDR1 MNHNY, CDR2 SVGAGI (reference sequence). Germline trimming cut 4 bases from V and 4 bases from J; bases unmatched to any gene: 5. The CDR3 bases are TGTGCCAGCAGTTTGTTAGCGGGGGGGAGCACCGGGGAGCTGTTTTTT. It translates to CASSLLAGGSTGELFF.

The chain joins TRBV5-1 to TRBJ2-2; D is perhaps TRBD1 (5 bases). The V gene's germline CDR1 is SGHRS and CDR2 YFSETQ. The CDR3 is 16 residues long. V was shortened by 4 bases and J by 6 bases, with 19 bases between the two germline ends. The CDR3 is CASSRSGSLNPGELFF. CDR3 sequence (DNA): TGCGCCAGCAGCAGGTCAGGGTCATTGAATCCCGGGGAGCTGTTTTTT.

CDR3 sequence reads: CASSPVSRPANYGYTF. DNA for the CDR3: TGTGCCAGCAGCCCGGTTAGCAGACCTGCTAACTATGGCTACACCTTC. The chain recombines TRBV14 with TRBJ1-2; no definite D call. The V gene lost 4 bases and the J gene lost 0 bases, with 15 bases spanning the gap. This CDR3 has 16 residues. Germline lookup yields CDR1 SGHDN and CDR2 FVKESK. Based on the CDR3 plus reference TRBV14 and TRBJ1-2, the full variable domain is EAGVTQFPSHSVIEKGQTVTLRCDPISGHDNLYWYRRVMGKEIKFLLHFVKESKQDESGMPNNRFLAERTGGTYSTLKVQPAELEDSGVYFCASSPVSRPANYGYTFGSGTRLTVV.

The V gene is TRBV6-1, the J gene TRBJ2-7; perhaps TRBD2 as D (6 bases). Germline CDR1 MNHNS, CDR2 SASEGT. V gave up 6 bases and J gave up 3 bases, with 15 bases separating them. The CDR3 is 14 amino acids. CDR3 in DNA: TGTGCCAGCAGCGATCTAAGGCGGGGCTACGAGCAGTACTTC. Encoded protein: CASSDLRRGYEQYF.

This chain links TRBV5-1 with TRBJ2-1; 9 bases fit TRBD2. The CDR3 runs 16 residues. The trim removed 0 bases at V and 5 bases at J, leaving 6 bases unmatched. Germline V gene data show CDR1 as SGHRS and CDR2 as YFSETQ. CDR3 residues: CASSLAVSGRDNEQFF. CDR3 DNA: TGCGCCAGCAGCTTGGCGGTTAGCGGGAGAGACAATGAGCAGTTCTTC.

The V call is TRBV18, the J call TRBJ2-3, with D perhaps matching TRBD1 (5 bases). Germline-derived CDR1 and CDR2 are KGHSH and LQKENI. V was trimmed by 5 bases and J by 5 bases, leaving 14 bases between them. This CDR3 contains 14 residues. The CDR3 nucleotides are TGTGCCAGCTCAACCTTCCAGGGAAGAGATACGCAGTATTTT. Protein: CASSTFQGRDTQYF.

The chain joins TRBV6-5 to TRBJ1-2, with 10 bases aligning to TRBD1. This CDR3 contains 16 residues. Trimming cost V 2 bases and J 5 bases; bases outside gene matches: 8. Germline V gene sequence: CDR1 MNHEY, CDR2 SVGAGI. Here the CDR3 reads CASSYLMTGGIYGYTF. The CDR3 region has the DNA TGTGCCAGCAGTTACCTTATGACAGGGGGCATTTATGGCTACACCTTC.

The rearrangement links TRBV5-1 to TRBJ2-1, with D possibly TRBD2 on 6 matching bases. The germline V gene has CDR1 SGHRS and CDR2 YFSETQ. The ends were cut back, 0 bases at V and 7 bases at J, with 11 bases in the middle. This CDR3 has 14 amino acids. CDR3 bases: TGCGCCAGCAGCTTGGCCGGGGGAAGGAATGAGCAGTTCTTC. Amino acid sequence: CASSLAGGRNEQFF.

The V gene is TRBV30, the J gene TRBJ1-2, with 9 bases fitting TRBD1. V dropped 2 bases and J dropped 4; count of bases not matched to a gene: 5. Germline CDR1 reads GTSNPN; CDR2 reads SVGIG (reference sequence). The CDR3 extends over 14 amino acids. The DNA of the CDR3 is TGTGCCTGGAGTTGGGGACAGGGTTCCTATGGCTACACCTTC. It specifies CAWSWGQGSYGYTF. The entire variable domain, with the rest obtained from reference TRBV30 and TRBJ1-2, is as follows: SQTIHQWPATLVQPVGSPLSLECTVEGTSNPNLYWYRQAAGRGLQLLFYSVGIGQISSEVPQNLSASRPQDRQFILSSKKLLLSDSGFYLCAWSWGQGSYGYTFGSGTRLTVV.

The chain uses TRBV7-9 and TRBJ1-1; a weak D match, TRBD1 (5 bases). This CDR3 region has 13 residues. The germline V and J ends were trimmed by 10 bases and 4 bases, with 16 bases remaining between them. Germline loops: CDR1 SEHNR, CDR2 FQNEAQ (reference sequence). CDR3 nucleotide sequence: TGTGCCACTCAGGGTTCCCTGGGCACTGAAGCTTTCTTT. Translated, it gives CATQGSLGTEAFF.